The 8 T cell receptor beta chains reported below all come from one sample, sequenced in a study of graft-versus-host responses after intestinal transplantation. Antigens for these TCRs are unknown. Sequenced by immunoSEQ multiplex PCR; TCRdb stores in-frame clones only, minus some. The sample comprises 55,000 to 75,000 clones, nearly 85% of which are singletons, and 0.39% rests with the top ten. The sequencing here drew on unstimulated CD4+ T cells sorted from spleen or lymph node cells, taken before transplant. These receptors all stem from a human donor who was the organ donor for an intestinal transplant.

The chain links TRBV9 to TRBJ2-3, with 9 bases lining up with TRBD1. The CDR3 sequence is 15 residues long. Germline values: CDR1 SGDLS, CDR2 YYNGEE. V trimming: 3 bases; J trimming: 4 bases; junction bases outside the gene matches: 6. The CDR3 DNA sequence: TGTGCCAGCAGCGCCCAGACAGGGGGATCAGATACGCAGTATTTT. Protein sequence: CASSAQTGGSDTQYF.

This clone was counted once. The V and J genes are TRBV5-1 and TRBJ2-2; 15 bases agree with TRBD2. The CDR3 is 19 amino acids. Germline CDR1 reads SGHRS; CDR2 reads YFSETQ. V lost 4 bases and J lost 4; bases outside the gene matches: 11. The CDR3 bases are TGCGCCAGCAGCGATCCGGGACTAGCGGGGGGTAGGATCACCGGGGAGCTGTTTTTT. This codes for CASSDPGLAGGRITGELFF.

The count of this clone is one. This chain connects TRBV6-5 to TRBJ1-3; no firm D call. The CDR3 totals 16 residues. Between the trimmed V and J ends, which lost 0 bases and 11 bases, there was a span of 20 bases. From germline, CDR1 is MNHEY and CDR2 SVGAGI. CDR3 DNA: TGTGCCAGCAGTTACTCACGGAATATCCCGGGAGCCGCCATATATTTT. Protein: CASSYSRNIPGAAIYF.

In regard to this clone: The same CDR3 is also encoded by other DNA sequences in this sample. The J gene is TRBJ2-1, the V gene TRBV7-9; 9 bases agree with TRBD2. The CDR3 contains 15 residues. Germline trimming cut 5 bases from V and 0 bases from J; bases unmatched to any gene: 2. From germline, CDR1 is SEHNR and CDR2 FQNEAQ (reference sequence). The CDR3 DNA is TGTGCCAGCAGCCCGACTAGCGGCTCCTACAATGAGCAGTTCTTC. It is translated as CASSPTSGSYNEQFF.

V usage is TRBV5-1 and J usage is TRBJ1-1; D is perhaps TRBD1 (6 bases). Between the trimmed V and J ends, which lost 3 bases and 0 bases, there was a span of 15 bases. The CDR3 contains 16 residues. The germline CDR1 and CDR2 sequences are SGHRS and YFSETQ. CDR3 loop: CASSWGQGRLNTEAFF. The CDR3 region has the DNA TGCGCCAGCAGCTGGGGGCAGGGACGGCTGAACACTGAAGCTTTCTTT.

This sequence joins TRBV7-6 and TRBJ1-5; D is unclear. The V end was cut by 6 bases, the J end by 0 bases, with 9 bases between. Looked up from germline, CDR1 is SGHVS and CDR2 is FNYEAQ. This CDR3 comprises 14 residues. The CDR3 nucleotides read TGTGCCAGCAGTCAATCCTATAGCAATCAGCCCCAGCATTTT. This gives the protein CASSQSYSNQPQHF.

The chain combines TRBV15 with TRBJ1-2; D might be TRBD1 (5 bases). The V and J ends lost 3 bases and 4 bases respectively, with 15 bases between them. Per germline, CDR1 LNHNV and CDR2 YYDKDF (reference sequence). The CDR3 spans 15 residues. CDR3 bases: TGTGCCACCAGCAGTAGCAGGGTTTTTATCTATGGCTACACCTTC. The encoded protein is CATSSSRVFIYGYTF.

This clone has only a few counts. The chain has TRBV6-6 and TRBJ1-5; no firm D call. The germline CDR1 and CDR2 sequences are MNHNY and SVGAGI (reference sequence). Trimming shortened V by 6 bases and J by 6 bases, and 9 bases separated the two germline ends. CDR3 size: 12 residues. In DNA form, the CDR3 reads TGTGCCAGCAGCCCAGGATTTCAGCCCCAGCATTTT. This sequence encodes CASSPGFQPQHF.